The 26 T cell receptor beta chains below all came from one sample that was sequenced in a study of human thymus T cells. The assay was immunoSEQ multiplex PCR, and TCRdb's table has in-frame clones only and misses some. The sample contains approximately 46,000 clones, 95% of which appear only once. Specimen: blood. These receptors were collected from a girl under three years old with a congenital heart defect but otherwise immunologically healthy.

The chain links TRBV27 to TRBJ2-7; D gene uncertain. With 3 bases removed from V and 5 bases from J, the gap between germline ends came to 17 bases. CDR1 MNHEY and CDR2 SMNVEV come from the germline V gene (reference sequence). The CDR3 consists of 15 residues. CDR3 in amino acids: CASSFIVRSRNEQYF. CDR3 nucleotides: TGTGCCAGCAGTTTTATAGTCCGGTCCCGCAACGAGCAGTACTTC.

This chain links TRBV2 with TRBJ1-2; possibly TRBD1 for D (5 bases). The CDR3 is made up of 12 amino acids. V lost 6 bases and J 10 bases, leaving 15 bases between the germline ends. CDR1 is SNHLY, CDR2 FYNNEI, per germline. CDR3 sequence (DNA): TGTGCCAGCAGAGAGGGACCTAAAGACTACACCTTC. This encodes CASREGPKDYTF.

This clone was counted a few times. The rearrangement links TRBV19 to TRBJ1-1, with 9 nucleotides matching TRBD1. The J segment lost 4 bases and the V segment lost 6 bases, leaving 9 bases of the junction unmatched. There are 15 residues in the CDR3. Germline V lookup: CDR1 LNHDA, CDR2 SQIVND (reference sequence). In nucleotides, the CDR3 is TGTGCCAGTAGGCTACTTCACAGGGGGCTCACTGAAGCTTTCTTT. Translating gives CASRLLHRGLTEAFF. Combining the CDR3 with reference TRBV19 and TRBJ1-1 gives the whole variable domain DGGITQSPKYLFRKEGQNVTLSCEQNLNHDAMYWYRQDPGQGLRLIYYSQIVNDFQKGDIAEGYSVSREKKESFPLTVTSAQKNPTAFYLCASRLLHRGLTEAFFGQGTRLTVV.

Remarks on this clone: Additional DNA sequences in this sample encode the identical CDR3. CDR3 residues: CASSLGYNEQFF. The CDR3 coding sequence is TGTGCCAGCAGTTTAGGGTACAATGAGCAGTTCTTC. The rearrangement joins TRBV28 to TRBJ2-1; the D is unclear. This CDR3 is built from 12 residues. V dropped 2 bases and J dropped 4 bases, with 3 bases sitting between them. In germline, CDR1 is MDHEN, CDR2 SYDVKM.

The rearrangement uses TRBV10-3 and TRBJ2-3; a weak D match, TRBD2 (5 bases). V dropped 8 bases and J dropped 2 bases, with 8 bases sitting between them. In germline, CDR1 is ENHRY, CDR2 SYGVKD. This CDR3 region has 12 residues. CDR3 sequence (DNA): TGTGCCATCCGAGGGTTCACAGATACGCAGTATTTT. It yields the protein CAIRGFTDTQYF.

V is TRBV5-1 and J is TRBJ2-1; TRBD2 aligns across 13 bases. CDR3 length equals 16 residues. Germline CDR1 SGHRS, CDR2 YFSETQ. V was pared by 4 bases and J by 5 bases, with 6 bases of the junction left unmatched. The CDR3 DNA sequence: TGCGCCAGCAGCCCCAGGACTAGCGGGAGCAACAATGAGCAGTTCTTC. Protein product: CASSPRTSGSNNEQFF.

The rearrangement links TRBV7-9 to TRBJ2-1; 7 bases fit TRBD2. This CDR3 is 14 amino acids long. Germline V CDR1 and CDR2: SEHNR, FQNEAQ (reference sequence). V was pared by 5 bases and J by 5 bases, with 6 bases of the junction left unmatched. The CDR3 loop reads CASSLRDYNNEQFF. Here the CDR3 DNA reads TGTGCCAGCAGCCTCCGGGACTACAACAATGAGCAGTTCTTC.

V and J are TRBV7-9 and TRBJ2-2; 7 nucleotides line up with TRBD2. The length of the CDR3 is 18 residues. J lost 2 bases, V lost 4 bases, and 13 bases had no gene match. Germline CDR1 reads SEHNR; CDR2 reads FQNEAQ (reference sequence). CDR3 in amino acids: CASSSPFNGRPNTGELFF. The CDR3 nucleotides are TGTGCCAGCAGCTCCCCATTCAACGGGAGGCCCAACACCGGGGAGCTGTTTTTT. Using reference TRBV7-9 and TRBJ2-2 for the parts outside the CDR3, the full variable domain is DTGVSQNPRHKITKRGQNVTFRCDPISEHNRLYWYRQTLGQGPEFLTYFQNEAQLEKSRLLSDRFSAERPKGSFSTLEIQRTEQGDSAMYLCASSSPFNGRPNTGELFFGEGSRLTVL.

The V gene is TRBV10-3, the J gene TRBJ2-5; 8 bases align to TRBD1. CDR1 and CDR2 (germline): ENHRY, SYGVKD. The CDR3 is 17 amino acids. Trimming at V came to 0 bases and at J to 5 bases, leaving 11 bases not matched to a gene. The CDR3 spells CAISESRSDRGRETQYF. CDR3 bases: TGTGCCATCAGTGAGTCGCGGAGTGACAGGGGAAGGGAGACCCAGTACTTC.

This clone was seen a single time. J is TRBJ2-1 and V is TRBV10-3, with D possibly being TRBD1 or TRBD2 (5 bases each). This CDR3 comprises 14 residues. CDR1 and CDR2 from the germline V gene are ENHRY and SYGVKD. V was shortened by 8 bases and J by 6 bases, with 17 bases between the two germline ends. The CDR3 loop reads CAIERDRDLNEQFF. CDR3 bases: TGTGCCATCGAACGGGATAGGGACCTCAATGAGCAGTTCTTC.

V gene TRBV28 combines with J gene TRBJ1-5, with TRBD1 matching over 9 bases. The length of the CDR3 is 16 residues. Per the germline V gene, CDR1 is MDHEN and CDR2 is SYDVKM. The ends lost 4 bases at V and 1 base at J; junction bases unmatched: 5. CDR3 coding DNA: TGTGCCAGCAGTTATACAGGGGGCGTCAGCAATCAGCCCCAGCATTTT. This sequence encodes CASSYTGGVSNQPQHF.

The chain combines TRBV4-3 with TRBJ2-3; TRBD2 agrees at 11 bases. Losses at the gene ends were 4 bases for V and 2 bases for J; bases not matched to a gene: 11. The CDR3 runs to 18 residues. Germline V CDR1 and CDR2: LGHNA, YSLEER. CDR3 residues: CASSPTSGTSGFTDTQYF. The CDR3 DNA follows: TGCGCCAGCAGCCCGACCTCCGGGACTAGCGGATTCACAGATACGCAGTATTTT.

The chain carries TRBV5-1 and TRBJ2-1; possibly TRBD2 for D (6 bases). The CDR3 spans 13 residues. Germline V gives CDR1 SGHRS, CDR2 YFSETQ. V was cut by 3 bases and J by 4 bases, with 8 bases left in between. CDR3 coding DNA: TGCGCCAGCAGCTGGGGACTGTACAATGAGCAGTTCTTC. Translating it yields CASSWGLYNEQFF.

The chain uses TRBV7-9 and TRBJ1-4, with 9 bases fitting TRBD1. J lost 5 bases, V lost 6 bases, and 7 bases had no gene match. Germline lookup yields CDR1 SEHNR and CDR2 FQNEAQ (reference sequence). CDR3 length equals 15 residues. The chain's CDR3 is CASRPDRGVNEKLFF. CDR3 nucleotides: TGTGCCAGCAGGCCTGACAGGGGGGTCAATGAAAAACTGTTTTTT.

V usage is TRBV4-1 and J usage is TRBJ2-3; 7 nucleotides match TRBD2. The CDR3 is 18 residues long. Germline assignment: CDR1 MGHRA and CDR2 YSYEKL. The V gene end was trimmed by 4 bases and the J gene end by 0 bases; junction bases not matched to a gene: 13. The CDR3 nucleotides are TGCGCCAGCAGCCGTCTAGCGGAGAGCCCAACTAGCACAGATACGCAGTATTTT. It is translated as CASSRLAESPTSTDTQYF.

V gene TRBV4-1 combines with J gene TRBJ1-2; the D is unclear. Germline CDR1 MGHRA, CDR2 YSYEKL. V was trimmed by 0 bases and J by 2 bases, leaving 10 bases between them. The CDR3 has 15 residues. CDR3: CASSQDWRVNYGYTF. The DNA of the CDR3 is TGCGCCAGCAGCCAAGATTGGCGAGTAAACTATGGCTACACCTTC.

DNA for the CDR3: TGTGCCAGCGGAGAAGATACGCAGTATTTT. Translation: CASGEDTQYF. This chain uses TRBV2 with TRBJ2-3; no firm D call. Germline CDR1 is SNHLY and CDR2 is FYNNEI. This CDR3 comprises 10 residues. V shed 8 bases and J shed 5 bases, with 5 bases lying between them.

The rearrangement links TRBV5-1 to TRBJ1-1; no clear D gene. Germline assignment: CDR1 SGHRS and CDR2 YFSETQ. CDR3 length equals 14 residues. Trimming removed 2 bases at V and 0 bases at J, with 8 bases between. The CDR3 sequence is CASSLQTVNTEAFF. As DNA, the CDR3 is TGCGCCAGCAGCTTACAAACAGTGAACACTGAAGCTTTCTTT.

The V gene is TRBV5-6, the J gene TRBJ1-3, with a tentative D call TRBD1 (5 bases). The germline V gene has CDR1 SGHDT and CDR2 YYEEEE. Deletions cut 0 bases from V and 7 bases from J, with 11 bases between. The CDR3 extends over 14 amino acids. The CDR3 region is CASSLGARGNTIYF. The CDR3 nucleotides are TGTGCCAGCAGCTTGGGCGCGAGGGGCAACACCATATATTTT.

The gene calls are TRBV7-2 and TRBJ2-5; maybe TRBD1 (5 bases). This CDR3 comprises 17 residues. V was trimmed by 5 bases and J by 4 bases, leaving 23 bases between them. Germline V gene data show CDR1 as SGHTA and CDR2 as FQGNSA. In DNA, the CDR3 is TGTGCCAGCAGCACACGACACCAGGGAAGGTTAGGAGAGACCCAGTACTTC. Protein sequence: CASSTRHQGRLGETQYF.

The rearrangement uses TRBV2 and TRBJ2-4; maybe TRBD2 (5 bases). V lost 4 bases, J lost 7 bases, and 8 bases lay in between. Germline CDR1 is SNHLY and CDR2 is FYNNEI. The CDR3 spans 12 residues. For the CDR3, the DNA is TGTGCCAGCAGTGGGCCGGGGAACATTCAGTACTTC. Amino acid sequence: CASSGPGNIQYF.

The chain recombines TRBV15 with TRBJ2-5; D is tentatively TRBD1 or TRBD2 (5 bases each). Between the trimmed V and J ends, which lost 1 base and 0 bases, there was a span of 15 bases. Germline V gives CDR1 LNHNV, CDR2 YYDKDF (reference sequence). This CDR3 spans 17 amino acids. As DNA, the CDR3 is TGTGCCACCAGCAGAGCACCGGGACGAGGGTACCAAGAGACCCAGTACTTC. Translation: CATSRAPGRGYQETQYF.

This chain uses TRBV6-5 with TRBJ2-1; D gene ambiguous. The germline V and J ends were trimmed by 4 bases and 3 bases, with 10 bases remaining between them. CDR3 size: 14 residues. Germline V lookup: CDR1 MNHEY, CDR2 SVGAGI. The CDR3 loop reads CASSSRTVYNEQFF. The CDR3 region has the DNA TGTGCCAGCAGTTCGCGGACGGTCTACAATGAGCAGTTCTTC.

For this clone: The junction and the germline gene differ at one end; a read error may be behind it. The rearrangement joins TRBV2 to TRBJ2-7; D unresolved. This CDR3 is 16 amino acids long. Per the germline V gene, CDR1 is SNHLY and CDR2 is FYNNEI. The CDR3 here is CASSEDGFGFSDEQYF. The CDR3 coding sequence is TGTGCCAGCAGTGAAGACGGATTTGGATTCTCCGACGAGCAGTACTTC.

The chain links TRBV11-2 to TRBJ2-7; either TRBD1 or TRBD2 may fit D (5 bases each). Trimming pared 1 base from V and 9 bases from J, leaving 19 bases between. The germline CDR1 and CDR2 sequences are SGHAT and FQNNGV. The CDR3 spans 15 residues. The CDR3 region is CASSLVGEFGVGQYF. CDR3 nucleotides: TGTGCCAGCAGCTTAGTGGGGGAGTTCGGGGTTGGGCAGTACTTC.

V usage is TRBV11-2 and J usage is TRBJ2-3; D remains ambiguous. CDR3 size: 13 residues. The V and J ends lost 3 bases and 3 bases respectively, with 7 bases between them. The germline V gene encodes CDR1 SGHAT and CDR2 FQNNGV. CDR3 bases: TGTGCCAGCAGCTTCCGGCGGACAGATACGCAGTATTTT. Amino acid sequence: CASSFRRTDTQYF.